This T cell receptor (beta chain) was identified during a study of CD8 T cells in cerebrospinal fluid in Alzheimer's disease (dated by TCRdb to the early 2020s). Regarding the complete study: To assess CSF T cell clonal expansion, the study used two single-cell approaches: plate-based nested PCR sequencing and droplet-based sequencing. The study tested whether clonally expanded T cells were present in cerebrospinal fluid from healthy elderly individuals and from patients with neurodegenerative disease. The droplet-based CSF comparison of patients and controls included 9 healthy controls (about 11,000 cells) and 9 patients with MCI or Alzheimer's disease (roughly 10,000 cells). A total of some 25 samples were covered by the CSF gene-expression analysis, which included Parkinson's disease patients. General conclusions and limits of the study: The largest CSF clone made up a higher percentage of TCRs in patients with MCI or Alzheimer's disease than in controls. Only samples with detectable clones went into the overall clonality comparison: approximately 11 healthy, 5 MCI, 5 AD, and 6 PD. When the data were pooled, 4 of 6 Alzheimer's patients but only 1 of 10 healthy subjects had a highly expanded clone, defined as one making up at least 3% of TCRs. The EBV-specific clones were neither the most highly expanded clones nor enriched among patients. Finding EBV-specific TCRs in CSF, the authors cautioned, does not establish a causal link between EBV and Alzheimer's disease.

No count is recorded, yet this clonotype rates as medium-sized (0.01 to 0.1%) from its frequency. Its antigen is still unknown. Spanning cysteine to phenylalanine, the CDR3 consists of 13 amino acids. No DNA sequence is on record. The germline V gene supplies CDR1 MDHEN and CDR2 SYDVKM. Every participant was in good physical condition and had no acute infectious disease. For droplet-based sequencing, live CSF cells were sorted using a live/dead marker. CSF was obtained by lumbar puncture, and immune cells were pelleted by centrifugation at 300g. CSF samples were inspected for red blood cells, and any blood-contaminated sample was excluded. CSF cells were cryopreserved in freezing medium, frozen overnight at -80 degrees C, and subsequently stored in liquid nitrogen. Before analysis, CSF samples were stored for less than six months. The library was generated by 10x single-cell sequencing. CSF cells were profiled with 10X Genomics single-cell V(D)J and 5' gene-expression libraries. An Illumina NextSeq550 was used to sequence the CSF single-cell TCR libraries. Per the original workflow: V(D)J reads were aligned to the vdj-GRCh38 alts ensemble 2.0.0 reference and were analysed with the Cell Ranger vdj pipeline. Clonotypes were defined as cell barcodes sharing the same set of productive CDR3 nucleotide sequences. To connect clonality with transcriptional profiles, clonotype information was added to the gene-expression metadata in Seurat v3.0. Any CSF cell with more than 1,800 genes, more than 7,500 UMIs or more than 10% mitochondrial reads was excluded. CDR3-beta sequences were compared against VDJdb to identify TCRs with known antigen specificity. Only TCRs with complete alpha and beta chains were included in the network analysis of clone sharing, which used the R package qgraph. Each entry corresponds to one CDR3 protein sequence from reads that TCRdb reprocessed, and DNA is not given. The V and J calls come from TCRdb's annotation, not from the publication. The table for this sample lists about 1,500 distinct CDR3 sequences. Around 6.2% of the sample lies in the top ten.

This TCR derives from a human donor in good health. Sequencing was performed on cerebrospinal fluid. In this chain, TRBV28 is recombined with TRBJ2-3; absent DNA, TCRdb's TRBD2 call cannot be checked. CDR3 reads: CASSSQLADTQYF.